What follows are 21 T cell receptor beta chains derived from one specimen sequenced in a study of blood T cell repertoires in COVID-19. Data came from immunoSEQ multiplex PCR; TCRdb stores just in-frame clones and leaves some out. The table shows about 110,000 clones, with about 88% occurring only once. Sequencing was performed on peripheral blood. The receptors shown here come from a human donor in a cohort sampled during active COVID-19.

The J gene is TRBJ2-5, the V gene TRBV5-1, with TRBD1 as a possible D gene (6 bases). The CDR3 spans 15 residues. V lost 2 bases to trimming and J lost 5 bases, with 16 bases between them. The germline CDR1 and CDR2 sequences are SGHRS and YFSETQ. The CDR3 is CASSFGDTEGETQYF. The CDR3 DNA reads TGCGCCAGCAGCTTTGGGGACACCGAAGGGGAGACCCAGTACTTC.

V gene TRBV4-1 combines with J gene TRBJ2-2; D is unclear. The CDR3 has 13 residues. Trimming removed 3 bases at V and 7 bases at J, with 9 bases between. The germline V gene encodes CDR1 MGHRA and CDR2 YSYEKL. Here the CDR3 reads CASSQSRGGELFF. The CDR3 DNA follows: TGCGCCAGCAGCCAGAGCAGAGGCGGGGAGCTGTTTTTT.

The CDR3 loop reads CASSYQGGGYTF. CDR3 DNA: TGTGCCAGCAGTTACCAAGGGGGAGGCTACACCTTC. V usage is TRBV6-5 and J usage is TRBJ1-2; TRBD1 might be the D (6 bases). V lost 2 bases and J lost 8, with 9 bases in between. The CDR3 consists of 12 residues. Per the germline V gene, CDR1 is MNHEY and CDR2 is SVGAGI.

The V and J genes are TRBV3-1 (or the pseudogene TRBV3-2) and TRBJ1-1; TRBD1 agrees at 9 bases. V shed 5 bases, J shed 3 bases, and the junction held 22 bases outside the gene matches. Germline assignment: CDR1 LGHDT and CDR2 YNNKEL (reference sequence). There are 20 residues in the CDR3. CDR3 in amino acids: CASSSPLLQGQGRGDTEAFF. The CDR3 bases are TGTGCCAGCAGCTCCCCCCTACTCCAGGGACAGGGACGAGGGGACACTGAAGCTTTCTTT.

This chain uses TRBV3-1 (or the pseudogene TRBV3-2) with TRBJ2-7, with TRBD2 matching over 7 bases. The germline CDR1 and CDR2 sequences are LGHDT and YNNKEL (reference sequence). There are 13 residues in the CDR3. V shed 4 bases and J 5 bases; nucleotides not matched to a gene: 5. CDR3 sequence (DNA): TGTGCCAGCAGCCTTGGTGGGGGGGACGAGCAGTACTTC. It codes for CASSLGGGDEQYF.

This chain connects TRBV29-1 to TRBJ2-7; D is possibly TRBD2 (6 bases). The germline gives CDR1 SQVTM, CDR2 ANQGSEA. The CDR3 totals 12 residues. Trimming removed 4 bases at V and 3 bases at J, with 10 bases between. Here the CDR3 DNA reads TGCAGCGTTGGAATTAGCGGCTACGAGCAGTACTTC. Amino acid sequence: CSVGISGYEQYF.

This chain links TRBV27 with TRBJ2-3, with 7 positions matching TRBD2. Losses at the gene ends were 3 bases for V and 6 bases for J; bases not matched to a gene: 12. CDR1 is MNHEY and CDR2 is SMNVEV in the germline V gene (reference sequence). The CDR3 sequence is 16 residues long. This CDR3 reads CASSFRLASMGDTQYF. The CDR3 bases are TGTGCCAGCAGTTTCCGACTAGCCTCTATGGGGGATACGCAGTATTTT.

The DNA of the CDR3 is TGCGCCAGCAGTCTTCGACAGGGGGGCTCCGAGCAGTACTTC. Translated: CASSLRQGGSEQYF. The chain links TRBV4-1 to TRBJ2-7, with 9 bases that match TRBD1. The CDR3 has 14 residues. Losses at the gene ends were 6 bases for V and 6 bases for J; bases not matched to a gene: 9. Germline assignment: CDR1 MGHRA and CDR2 YSYEKL.

The rearrangement uses TRBV5-1 and TRBJ1-1, with TRBD1 matching over 7 bases. The CDR3 runs to 14 residues. The V segment lost 4 bases and the J segment 4 bases; nucleotides outside the gene matches: 7. The germline CDR1 and CDR2 sequences are SGHRS and YFSETQ. CDR3 in DNA: TGCGCCAGCAGCCAAGGGGGCGAGGGCACTGAAGCTTTCTTT. It encodes CASSQGGEGTEAFF.

The chain combines TRBV19 with TRBJ1-2, with TRBD1 matching over 9 bases. After removal of 4 bases from V and 2 bases from J, the junction contained 5 bases not matched to a gene. The CDR3 covers 15 residues. Germline-derived CDR1 and CDR2 are LNHDA and SQIVND (reference sequence). CDR3 sequence (DNA): TGTGCCAGTAGTAAGGTGGGACAGGGAAACTATGGCTACACCTTC. This encodes CASSKVGQGNYGYTF.

The rearrangement joins TRBV12-3 or TRBV12-4 to TRBJ1-4; D is unresolved. The CDR3 is 13 residues long. The V end lost 8 bases, the J end lost 8 bases, and 15 bases lay between the germline ends. DNA for the CDR3: TGTGCCAGCGGAGGGCCAATGAGAGAAAAACTGTTTTTT. This encodes CASGGPMREKLFF.

The chain employs TRBV5-1 and TRBJ1-5; D unresolved. Trimming took 0 bases from V and 4 from J, leaving 8 bases between them. Germline values: CDR1 SGHRS, CDR2 YFSETQ. The length of the CDR3 is 14 residues. The CDR3 region is CASSLGEGNQPQHF. The CDR3 nucleotides are TGCGCCAGCAGCTTGGGTGAGGGAAATCAGCCCCAGCATTTT.

The chain recombines TRBV11-3 with TRBJ1-1; D unresolved. V gave up 2 bases and J gave up 3 bases, with 13 bases separating them. CDR3 length: 15 residues. CDR1 is SGHNT and CDR2 is YENEEA in the germline V gene. Here the CDR3 DNA reads TGTGCCAGCAGCTTAAGAAGCCCGCGGTACACTGAAGCTTTCTTT. It yields the protein CASSLRSPRYTEAFF.

This chain uses TRBV14 with TRBJ2-3, with a possible D match to TRBD2 (7 bases). The CDR3 length is 17 residues. Germline V CDR1 and CDR2: SGHDN, FVKESK. V shed 3 bases and J shed 2 bases, with 18 bases lying between them. CDR3: CASSHRQGGLNTDTQYF. The CDR3 coding sequence is TGTGCCAGCAGCCACCGGCAAGGGGGACTAAACACAGATACGCAGTATTTT.

The chain uses TRBV28 and TRBJ2-1; 11 nucleotides agree with TRBD1. V was clipped by 3 bases and J by 5 bases; unmatched bases: 6. Germline values: CDR1 MDHEN, CDR2 SYDVKM. This CDR3 region has 16 residues. CDR3 in amino acids: CASSFPRDRGNNEQFF. In nucleotides, the CDR3 is TGTGCCAGCAGTTTTCCCCGGGACAGGGGGAACAATGAGCAGTTCTTC.

The chain couples TRBV3-1 (or the pseudogene TRBV3-2) to TRBJ2-3; 15 bases are a match to TRBD2. J gave up 10 bases and V 0 bases, and 11 bases lay outside the gene matches. The germline V gene has CDR1 LGHDT and CDR2 YNNKEL (reference sequence). The CDR3 contains 18 residues. The CDR3 DNA reads as TGTGCCAGCAGCCAAGAACTGGGACTAGCGGGAGGAAGGGTGGCGCAGTATTTT. As protein: CASSQELGLAGGRVAQYF.

This chain joins TRBV4-1 and TRBJ1-1; 7 bases line up with TRBD1. Germline-derived CDR1 and CDR2 are MGHRA and YSYEKL. The CDR3 length is 15 residues. V shed 6 bases, J shed 4 bases, and the junction held 11 bases outside the gene matches. The CDR3 nucleotides are TGCGCCAGCAGAGGGATGACAGGGTTGAGCACTGAAGCTTTCTTT. It translates to CASRGMTGLSTEAFF.

This chain connects TRBV19 to TRBJ1-2; D not resolved. Germline lookup yields CDR1 LNHDA and CDR2 SQIVND (reference sequence). CDR3 length: 15 amino acids. Trimming took 4 bases from V and 6 from J, leaving 18 bases between them. CDR3 in DNA: TGTGCCAGTAGTACCTTTCAGAGGGTAGGCCATGGCTACACCTTC. The encoded protein is CASSTFQRVGHGYTF.

There are a few counts of this clone. The genes are TRBV4-1 and TRBJ1-5; D is uncertain. V shed 0 bases and J shed 1 base, with 7 bases lying between them. This CDR3 has 15 amino acids. Germline CDR1 and CDR2: MGHRA and YSYEKL. The CDR3 loop reads CASSQDLRSNQPQHF. The CDR3 nucleotides read TGCGCCAGCAGCCAAGATCTCAGGAGCAATCAGCCCCAGCATTTT.

The gene calls are TRBV5-1 and TRBJ2-5; 9 nucleotides match TRBD2. Per germline, CDR1 SGHRS and CDR2 YFSETQ. This CDR3 spans 16 amino acids. V lost 0 bases to trimming and J lost 1 base; unmatched junction nucleotides: 4. The CDR3 DNA reads as TGCGCCAGCAGCTTGGGCGCGGGAGGGGGCCAAGAGACCCAGTACTTC. It codes for CASSLGAGGGQETQYF.

The V gene is TRBV11-2, the J gene TRBJ2-7; the match to TRBD1 covers 8 bases. The CDR3 contains 16 residues. CDR1 is SGHAT, CDR2 FQNNGV, per germline. The junction had 12 bases not matched to a gene; V was cut back by 5 bases and J by 3 bases. The CDR3 nucleotides read TGTGCCAGCAGCCCTCGGACAGGGCTTTACTACTACGAGCAGTACTTC. It is translated as CASSPRTGLYYYEQYF.